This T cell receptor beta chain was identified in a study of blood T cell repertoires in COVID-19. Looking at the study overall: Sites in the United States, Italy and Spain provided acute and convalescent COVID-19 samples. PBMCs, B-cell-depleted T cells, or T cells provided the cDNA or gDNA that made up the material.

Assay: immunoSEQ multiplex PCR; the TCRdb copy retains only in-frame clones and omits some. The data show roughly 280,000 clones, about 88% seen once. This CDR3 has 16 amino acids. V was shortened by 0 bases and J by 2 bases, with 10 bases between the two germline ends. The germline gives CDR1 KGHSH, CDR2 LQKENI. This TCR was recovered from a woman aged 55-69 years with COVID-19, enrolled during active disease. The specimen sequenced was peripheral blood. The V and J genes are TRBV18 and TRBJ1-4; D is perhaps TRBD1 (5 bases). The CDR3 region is CASSPPVGGTNEKLFF. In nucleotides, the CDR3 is TGTGCCAGCTCACCACCGGTTGGGGGGACTAATGAAAAACTGTTTTTT.